This T cell receptor beta chain emerged from a study of metastatic and nonmetastatic thyroid tumors. TCRdb re-clonotyped the PCR reads via MiXCR. The repertoire consists of 53,000 or so clones, with more than 20% occurring once and the leading ten covering more than 3.5%. This clone came up a few times. None of the patients had undergone any treatment ahead of thyroid surgery. The V end was cut by 0 bases, the J end by 1 base, with 10 bases between. Germline V gene lookup returns CDR1 SQVTM and CDR2 ANQGSEA. The CDR3 length is 15 residues. The specimen was blood. The receptor's source is a female donor with papillary thyroid cancer or a benign thyroid nodule (not recorded which). Some clones in this sample may be carry-over from other donors' samples. This chain joins TRBV29-1 and TRBJ2-1; tentatively, D is TRBD1 or TRBD2 (5 bases each). CDR3 sequence (DNA): TGCAGCGTTGAAGAGAGGGGATTATCCTACAATGAGCAGTTCTTC. As protein: CSVEERGLSYNEQFF.